These 2 T cell receptor beta chains were sequenced from one sample in a study of shared clonotypes between healthy human individuals. Libraries were prepared by immunoSEQ multiplex PCR; TCRdb keeps only in-frame clonotypes and omits some of them. This table has a few hundred thousand clones, 65% to 80% appearing once. Sequences were obtained from PBMCs. These receptors came from a woman aged 40 to 50 in good health. Some clones in this sample may be carry-over from other donors' samples.

This sequence joins TRBV28 and TRBJ1-1; possibly TRBD1 for D (5 bases). The CDR3 consists of 15 residues. Trimming removed 3 bases at V and 4 bases at J, with 15 bases between. Germline-derived CDR1 and CDR2 are MDHEN and SYDVKM. The CDR3 DNA reads TGTGCCAGCAGTTTTGGCCCCCGGGGGAGCACTGAAGCTTTCTTT. It specifies CASSFGPRGSTEAFF.

V gene TRBV25-1 combines with J gene TRBJ2-5; 8 nucleotides agree with TRBD2. The CDR3 has 15 residues. V lost 2 bases and J lost 6; bases outside the gene matches: 8. Germline-derived CDR1 and CDR2 are MGHDK and SYGVNS. The CDR3 bases are TGTGCCAGCAGTGAAACCAGCGGGAGTGGGAAGACCCAGTACTTC. As protein: CASSETSGSGKTQYF.